This is a list of T cell receptor beta chains from one sample in a study of blood T cell repertoires in COVID-19. The table came from immunoSEQ multiplex PCR; TCRdb's copy has only in-frame clones and leaves some out. The table has some 270,000 clones, around 81% seen once. The sequenced material came from PBMCs or T cells enriched from blood (not recorded which). These receptors were taken from a man over 45 who had recovered from COVID-19. Each CDR3 is given with its conserved first and last residue. The D gene is left open where the match is weak. Size is omitted from some rows. Given values are once, few, many or a class for expanded clones.

clone size	D gene	V gene	J gene	CDR3 protein	CDR3 DNA
.	TRBD1	TRBV5-1	TRBJ2-3	CASSATGNPTDTQYF	TGCGCCAGCAGCGCGACAGGGAACCCCACAGATACGCAGTATTTT
.	TRBD2	TRBV5-4	TRBJ2-7	CASSSGLASSYEQYF	TGTGCCAGCAGTTCTGGACTAGCAAGCTCCTACGAGCAGTACTTC
.	.	TRBV30	TRBJ2-3	CAWTGQEGNTQYF	TGTGCCTGGACCGGACAGGAGGGAAATACGCAGTATTTT
.	.	TRBV5-1	TRBJ1-2	CASSLRDTSVYGYTF	TGCGCCAGCAGCTTAAGGGACACTTCAGTCTATGGCTACACCTTC
.	TRBD1	TRBV7-8	TRBJ1-5	CASSLRTGGLNQPQHF	TGTGCCAGCAGCCTACGGACAGGGGGCCTCAATCAGCCCCAGCATTTT
.	.	TRBV27	TRBJ1-1	CASSFLRGARSTEAFF	TGTGCCAGCAGTTTTTTACGGGGGGCGCGATCAACTGAAGCTTTCTTT
.	.	TRBV10-2	TRBJ1-6	CASSLGEGGLGSPLHF	TGCGCCAGCAGCCTCGGGGAGGGTGGTTTAGGGTCACCCCTCCACTTT
.	TRBD2	TRBV3-1/TRBV3-2	TRBJ2-1	CASSASGRSVNEQFF	TGTGCCAGCAGCGCCAGCGGGAGATCGGTCAATGAGCAGTTCTTC
.	TRBD2	TRBV7-2	TRBJ2-3	CASSLDSGRVGDTQYF	TGTGCCAGCAGCTTAGATAGCGGGAGGGTTGGAGATACGCAGTATTTT
.	TRBD2	TRBV6-5	TRBJ2-7	CASIPAGGLYEQYF	TGTGCCAGCATACCAGCGGGAGGGCTCTACGAGCAGTACTTC
.	.	TRBV5-8	TRBJ1-2	CASSPRGRTNYGYTF	TGTGCCAGCAGCCCGCGGGGCAGAACTAACTATGGCTACACCTTC
.	TRBD2	TRBV5-1	TRBJ2-3	CASSSRSGRADTQYF	TGCGCCAGCAGCTCAAGAAGCGGGAGGGCCGATACGCAGTATTTT
.	TRBD1	TRBV11-3	TRBJ2-3	CASSLSGQAATDTQYF	TGTGCCAGCAGCTTATCGGGACAGGCTGCCACAGATACGCAGTATTTT
.	TRBD1	TRBV5-4	TRBJ1-5	CASSYSGTGGSGNQPQHF	TGTGCCAGCAGTTACTCCGGGACAGGGGGCTCGGGCAATCAGCCCCAGCATTTT
.	.	TRBV4-2	TRBJ1-6	CASSPRVFNSPLHF	TGTGCCAGCAGCCCCCGGGTGTTTAATTCACCCCTCCACTTT
.	.	TRBV9	TRBJ2-7	CASSVQGQPHYEQYF	TGTGCCAGCAGCGTACAAGGACAGCCTCACTACGAGCAGTACTTC
.	TRBD2	TRBV6-5	TRBJ2-3	CASSYSTSHTDTQYF	TGTGCCAGCAGTTACTCGACTAGCCACACAGATACGCAGTATTTT
.	.	TRBV10-3	TRBJ1-5	CAISMEEGKQHF	TGTGCCATCAGTATGGAGGAGGGTAAGCAGCATTTT
few	.	TRBV24-1	TRBJ1-2	CATSDTSGNYGYTF	TGTGCCACCAGTGATACGTCCGGTAACTATGGCTACACCTTC
few	TRBD2	TRBV7-9	TRBJ2-7	CASGLAGYEQYF	TGTGCAAGCGGTCTAGCGGGATACGAGCAGTACTTC
.	.	TRBV2	TRBJ1-5	CASREPGSNQPQHF	TGTGCCAGCAGGGAACCGGGTAGCAATCAGCCCCAGCATTTT
.	.	TRBV5-4	TRBJ2-2	CASSLDGNTGELFF	TGTGCCAGCAGCTTGGACGGGAACACCGGGGAGCTGTTTTTT
.	.	TRBV7-3	TRBJ1-6	CASSFGPAGGAGSPLHF	TGTGCCAGCAGCTTTGGCCCCGCTGGGGGGGCAGGATCACCCCTCCACTTT
.	TRBD1	TRBV27	TRBJ2-1	CASSLTGTGFQFF	TGTGCCAGCAGTCTAACCGGGACAGGGTTCCAGTTCTTC
.	.	TRBV2	TRBJ1-5	CASRSRQSNQPQHF	TGTGCCAGCCGGTCTCGACAGAGCAATCAGCCCCAGCATTTT
few	TRBD2	TRBV10-1	TRBJ2-2	CASSEASGRIGGELFF	TGCGCCAGCAGTGAGGCCAGCGGGAGAATTGGCGGGGAGCTGTTTTTT
once	.	TRBV7-9	TRBJ2-5	CASSHQGETQYF	TGTGCCAGCAGCCACCAGGGGGAGACCCAGTACTTC
few	.	TRBV6-2/TRBV6-3	TRBJ1-2	CASSQVAVPNGYTF	TGTGCCAGCAGCCAAGTGGCGGTTCCTAATGGCTACACCTTC
.	TRBD1	TRBV30	TRBJ1-1	CAWGGQLNTEAFF	TGTGCCTGGGGGGGACAGTTGAACACTGAAGCTTTCTTT